This T cell receptor (beta chain) is drawn from a study of blood T cells in healthy people across ages. The wider study: Template-switching capture recovered about one barcoded beta molecule per two T cells. Study-level points and caveats: Nothing was known about donor CMV status, and this possibly confounded expanded clonotype changes. Greater diversity and more naive CD4+ cells were seen in long-lived donors than in aged donors.

Only a few counts were recorded for this clonotype. Its antigen is unknown. Primers used in a second PCR of about 7 to 12 cycles were a sample-barcoded 5' primer and a J-beta primer mix. TCRdb re-called the 5' RACE reads through MiXCR, storing one row per CDR3 protein. The table has about 320,000 distinct CDR3 sequences, 25% to 30% seen once. Germline V gives CDR1 SGHRS, CDR2 YFSETQ. V shed 7 bases and J 3 bases; nucleotides not matched to a gene: 3. This CDR3 contains 14 residues. This sequence was found in a woman in her 70s in good health. Sequenced material: blood. The chain couples TRBV5-1 to TRBJ2-3; 12 bases are shared with TRBD2. The CDR3: CASRTSGKTDTQYF. DNA for the CDR3: TGCGCCAGCCGGACTAGCGGGAAGACAGATACGCAGTATTTT. The full variable domain, its missing parts supplied by reference TRBV5-1 and TRBJ2-3, is KAGVTQTPRYLIKTRGQQVTLSCSPISGHRSVSWYQQTPGQGLQFLFEYFSETQRNKGNFPGRFSGRQFSNSRSEMNVSTLELGDSALYLCASRTSGKTDTQYFGPGTRLTVL.